This T cell receptor (beta chain) was identified during a study of blood T cells in healthy people across ages. Study-wide points: Measured against age, TCR beta diversity per million T cells decreased in a roughly linear manner.

Concerning this clonotype: What it binds is unknown.

This CDR3 region has 12 residues. The V end was cut by 8 bases, the J end by 3 bases, with 9 bases between. Then a second PCR, running roughly 7 to 11 cycles, was carried out with a sample-barcoded 5' primer and a J-beta primer mix. One entry per CDR3 protein results from TCRdb running MiXCR on the 5' RACE reads. The sample records roughly 1,000,000 distinct CDR3 sequences, 20% to 25% being singletons. This sample was also put to use in a study of T cells of mothers and their children. That source adds: Related and unrelated pairs show similar shaping of TCR recombination output by thymic selection. Related mother-child pairs showed slightly, non-significantly higher overlap than unrelated pairs.

This rearrangement joins TRBV12-3 or TRBV12-4 to TRBJ2-3; tentatively, D is TRBD1 or TRBD2 (5 bases each). The TCR sequence derives from a girl aged 2-10 years in good health. The material sequenced was blood. The CDR3 sequence: CASGTETDTQYF. The CDR3 nucleotides read TGTGCCAGCGGGACGGAAACAGATACGCAGTATTTT.